This T cell receptor beta chain appears in the sequencing data of a study of CD8 T cells in ankylosing spondylitis. General study points: Matched ankylosing spondylitis synovial fluid reportedly showed significant enrichment of disease-linked clones. The study identified a TCR beta motif of several highly homologous variants that appeared characteristic of ankylosing spondylitis blood. Earlier authors reported some of these motif variants in reactive arthritis synovial fluid and blood.

Germline values: CDR1 SGHDT, CDR2 YYEEEE. Trimming took off 2 bases at V and 1 base at J, with 9 bases between the two ends. This CDR3 spans 15 amino acids. As the method for making TCR beta libraries, quantitative 5'-RACE with molecular barcodes was used. MiXCR was run by TCRdb on the 5' RACE reads, yielding one entry per CDR3 protein. The sample records approximately 220,000 distinct CDR3 sequences, more than 25% being singletons. This clonotype was observed at least ten times. Its antigen is as yet unknown. The TCR was taken from a male donor with ankylosing spondylitis or in good health (not recorded which). The genes are TRBV5-6 and TRBJ1-4, with D perhaps matching TRBD1 (5 bases). Sequencing input: blood, either unsorted or a sorted T cell fraction (not recorded which). The CDR3 sequence is CASSFRGVTNEKLFF. CDR3 bases: TGTGCCAGCAGCTTCCGGGGCGTAACTAATGAAAAACTGTTTTTT.